This T cell receptor beta chain was sequenced for a study of regulatory T cells in long-lasting Graves disease. A word on this clonotype: A much larger clone is a single base away; this may be a read error.

The time point was: newly diagnosed GD, antithyroid drugs for less than 3 months. There was RNA extracted from PBMCs, and the TCR library was made from it. HTBI primers from iRepertoire and Arm-PCR of CDR3 regions yielded the TCR beta libraries. MiXCR was run by TCRdb on the multiplex PCR reads, yielding one entry per CDR3 protein. The data show roughly 320,000 distinct CDR3 sequences, with 16% seen just once and about 32% held by the top ten. This CDR3 region has 16 residues. CDR1 SGHAT and CDR2 FQNNGV come from the germline V gene. The sample was also linked to a second study, of T cells in Graves' hyperthyroidism and ophthalmopathy. That report notes: Primed by the HTBI set, a first-round RT-PCR was run on the TCR CDR3. Most thyroid-expanded clonotypes above 0.001 were also found in blood.

This sequence joins TRBV11-2 and TRBJ2-3; 7 bases match TRBD2. This clonotype was obtained from a man in his forties with Graves disease. This material consisted of peripheral blood mononuclear cells (PBMCs), taken at new diagnosis, from a patient treated with antithyroid drugs. CDR3 sequence (DNA): TGTGTCAGCAGCCGCACCGGGGGGTCTAACACAGATACGCAGTATTTT. Residues: CVSSRTGGSNTDTQYF.